This TCR beta chain was identified during a study of cytomegalovirus exposure and HLA in healthy donors. As to this clone: Its antigen is currently unknown.

General study points: It was likely that a cluster of highly shared sequence variants was a sequencing artifact. Immune exposure information comprised only CMV serostatus. Looking again later, the authors saw that most CMV-associated TCR beta chains seemed HLA-restricted.

The length of the CDR3 is 15 residues. Germline assignment: CDR1 SQVTM and CDR2 ANQGSEA. J was trimmed by 0 bases and V by 6 bases; bases with no gene match: 5. The donors were healthy bone marrow donors. A multiplex PCR was run with 60 Vbeta primers and 13 Jbeta primers. Repertoires were generated with immunoSEQ multiplex PCR, while TCRdb's copy carries only in-frame clones and drops some. The data contain over 200,000 clones, roughly 82% of them singletons. This rearrangement joins TRBV29-1 to TRBJ2-5; 12 bases line up with TRBD2. This receptor was identified in a woman aged 40 to 50 in good health and CMV-seropositive. What was sequenced was PBMCs. CDR3 DNA sequence: TGCAGCGTGACTAGCGGGAGTGGCTACCAAGAGACCCAGTACTTC. Its translation: CSVTSGSGYQETQYF.